One sample yielded the 28 T cell receptor beta chains listed below, sequenced in a study of technical replicates of blood from a handful of donors. Assay: immunoSEQ multiplex PCR; the TCRdb copy retains only in-frame clones and omits some. The table has about 83,000 clones, around 94% seen once. Sequencing was performed on T cells isolated from PBMCs. These receptors were obtained from a human donor in good health.

The rearrangement joins TRBV7-3 to TRBJ1-2; 7 bases map to TRBD1. The germline V gene encodes CDR1 SGHTA and CDR2 FQGTGA. The ends lost 4 bases at V and 8 bases at J; junction bases unmatched: 13. There are 15 residues in the CDR3. CDR3 amino acids: CASSSMNRGREGYTF. The CDR3 nucleotides are TGTGCCAGCAGCTCCATGAACAGGGGACGTGAGGGCTACACCTTC.

The chain links TRBV4-2 to TRBJ1-6, with 10 bases fitting TRBD1. This CDR3 has 13 amino acids. Trimming cost V 6 bases and J 12 bases; bases outside gene matches: 5. Germline-derived CDR1 and CDR2 are LGHNA and YNFKEQ. CDR3 residues: CASRGTGEGPLHF. The DNA for the CDR3 is TGTGCCAGCAGAGGGACAGGGGAGGGACCCCTCCACTTT.

The chain combines TRBV14 with TRBJ2-7, with TRBD1 identical over 9 bases. The CDR3 loop spans 15 amino acids. Germline CDR1 and CDR2: SGHDN and FVKESK. The V gene end was trimmed by 3 bases and the J gene end by 4 bases; junction bases not matched to a gene: 7. DNA for the CDR3: TGTGCCAGCAGCCAGACAGGGGGACCAGTGTACGAGCAGTACTTC. Protein: CASSQTGGPVYEQYF.

This chain joins TRBV19 and TRBJ1-1; 8 bases map to TRBD1. Germline CDR1 LNHDA, CDR2 SQIVND (reference sequence). V gave up 3 bases and J gave up 6 bases; unmatched junction bases: 6. This CDR3 comprises 14 residues. The CDR3 DNA is TGTGCCAGTAGTATTCAAACAGGGGGGGCTGAAGCTTTCTTT. It codes for CASSIQTGGAEAFF.

This clone was counted a single time. This chain links TRBV27 with TRBJ2-7; TRBD1 might be the D (6 bases). CDR3 length equals 14 residues. Germline V gene data show CDR1 as MNHEY and CDR2 as SMNVEV (reference sequence). V lost 5 bases to trimming and J lost 1 base, with 12 bases between them. CDR3 region: CASSLQTGSYEQYF. As DNA, the CDR3 is TGTGCCAGCAGTCTCCAGACAGGATCCTACGAGCAGTACTTC.

This chain uses TRBV6-5 with TRBJ2-2; D gene unclear. CDR3 length: 14 residues. With 2 bases removed from V and 1 base from J, the gap between germline ends came to 5 bases. Germline V gives CDR1 MNHEY, CDR2 SVGAGI. CDR3 sequence: CASSYQLNTGELFF. For the CDR3, the DNA is TGTGCCAGCAGTTACCAGTTGAACACCGGGGAGCTGTTTTTT.

V is TRBV11-1 and J is TRBJ2-3, with TRBD2 identical over 10 bases. This CDR3 region has 16 residues. In germline, CDR1 is SGHAT, CDR2 FQDESV (reference sequence). With V trimmed by 4 bases and J by 1 base, 5 bases remained unmatched. The CDR3, as DNA: TGTGCCAGCAGCTCGAGACTAGCGGGCGGCACAGATACGCAGTATTTT. Translation: CASSSRLAGGTDTQYF.

This clone was recorded only once. This chain joins TRBV6-5 and TRBJ1-2, with 7 nucleotides matching TRBD1. The V segment lost 2 bases and the J segment 7 bases; nucleotides outside the gene matches: 10. This CDR3 region has 15 residues. Per germline, CDR1 MNHEY and CDR2 SVGAGI. Here the CDR3 DNA reads TGTGCCAGCAGTTACGGAGGGACAGAAAGTGGTGGCTACACCTTC. It is translated as CASSYGGTESGGYTF.

The chain carries TRBV4-1 and TRBJ2-2, with TRBD2 identical over 7 bases. CDR1 and CDR2 from the germline V gene are MGHRA and YSYEKL. After removal of 1 base from V and 2 bases from J, the junction contained 7 bases not matched to a gene. The CDR3 covers 17 residues. CDR3 sequence reads: CASSQVGAGLNTGELFF. The CDR3 DNA reads TGCGCCAGCAGCCAAGTAGGAGCGGGACTTAACACCGGGGAGCTGTTTTTT.

The chain carries TRBV30 and TRBJ1-4; possible D gene TRBD1, 6 bases. Trimming pared 4 bases from V and 3 bases from J, leaving 15 bases between. CDR1 is GTSNPN and CDR2 is SVGIG in the germline V gene (reference sequence). The CDR3 has 15 residues. The CDR3, as DNA: TGTGCCTGGAAACTGGGACAAGCTCCTAATGAAAAACTGTTTTTT. Translating gives CAWKLGQAPNEKLFF.

The V call is TRBV5-4, the J call TRBJ2-7; TRBD2 aligns across 8 bases. The CDR3 totals 14 residues. Trimming took 2 bases from V and 2 from J; bases not matched to a gene: 3. Germline V CDR1 and CDR2: SGHNT, YYREEE (reference sequence). In nucleotides, the CDR3 is TGTGCCAGCAGCTTCAGCGGGAGTACCTACGAGCAGTACTTC. Protein product: CASSFSGSTYEQYF.

Only one count was recorded for this clone. The chain employs TRBV27 and TRBJ2-7; TRBD1 matches at 8 bases. The CDR3 spans 17 residues. After removal of 3 bases from V and 0 bases from J, the junction contained 10 bases not matched to a gene. Germline V gene sequence: CDR1 MNHEY, CDR2 SMNVEV (reference sequence). As DNA, the CDR3 is TGTGCCAGCAGTTTCCAATTGACAGGGGCAAGCTCCTACGAGCAGTACTTC. It encodes CASSFQLTGASSYEQYF.

The chain combines TRBV30 with TRBJ2-7; D uncertain. V was shortened by 0 bases and J by 1 base, with 13 bases between the two germline ends. The CDR3 has 15 amino acids. CDR1 is GTSNPN, CDR2 SVGIG, per germline (reference sequence). The CDR3 protein is CAWSVSSSSSYEQYF. CDR3 in DNA: TGTGCCTGGAGTGTCTCATCCAGTTCGTCCTACGAGCAGTACTTC. The whole variable domain, remainder taken from reference TRBV30 and TRBJ2-7, is SQTIHQWPATLVQPVGSPLSLECTVEGTSNPNLYWYRQAAGRGLQLLFYSVGIGQISSEVPQNLSASRPQDRQFILSSKKLLLSDSGFYLCAWSVSSSSSYEQYFGPGTRLTVT.

The genes are TRBV30 and TRBJ1-1; D unresolved. Germline-derived CDR1 and CDR2 are GTSNPN and SVGIG (reference sequence). The CDR3 has 14 amino acids. Deletions cut 0 bases from V and 3 bases from J, with 11 bases between. The CDR3 DNA reads TGTGCCTGGAGTGTCGGGAGGTGGGACACTGAAGCTTTCTTT. This sequence encodes CAWSVGRWDTEAFF.

The chain employs TRBV10-3 and TRBJ2-1; TRBD1 is a possible D gene (6 bases). Trimming pared 3 bases from V and 6 bases from J, leaving 9 bases between. CDR1 ENHRY and CDR2 SYGVKD come from the germline V gene. The CDR3 spans 13 residues. In DNA, the CDR3 is TGTGCCATCAGTGAAGGGGGATTCAATGAGCAGTTCTTC. Its protein is CAISEGGFNEQFF.

V and J are TRBV6-5 and TRBJ2-1, with a tentative D call TRBD2 (6 bases). The CDR3 has 15 residues. CDR1 and CDR2 from the germline V gene are MNHEY and SVGAGI. Trimming took off 2 bases at V and 2 bases at J, with 10 bases between the two ends. CDR3 in DNA: TGTGCCAGCAGTTACCGCGGGAAGCCCTACAATGAGCAGTTCTTC. Its translation: CASSYRGKPYNEQFF.

The chain couples TRBV6-1 to TRBJ2-1, with a weak D call TRBD2 (5 bases). Trimming stripped 6 bases from V and 7 bases from J, with 19 bases between. CDR3 length: 15 amino acids. Germline assignment: CDR1 MNHNS and CDR2 SASEGT. CDR3 sequence: CASRNTPRVSNEQFF. As DNA, the CDR3 is TGTGCCAGCAGAAACACCCCGAGGGTTTCGAATGAGCAGTTCTTC.

The sample holds one count of this clone. The chain joins TRBV19 to TRBJ1-1; 8 nucleotides align to TRBD1. V gave up 2 bases and J gave up 1 base; unmatched junction bases: 3. The CDR3 consists of 15 residues. CDR1 and CDR2 from the germline V gene are LNHDA and SQIVND (reference sequence). CDR3 sequence reads: CASSITGTGNTEAFF. DNA for the CDR3: TGTGCCAGTAGTATAACCGGGACAGGGAACACTGAAGCTTTCTTT. The full variable domain, its missing parts supplied by reference TRBV19 and TRBJ1-1, is DGGITQSPKYLFRKEGQNVTLSCEQNLNHDAMYWYRQDPGQGLRLIYYSQIVNDFQKGDIAEGYSVSREKKESFPLTVTSAQKNPTAFYLCASSITGTGNTEAFFGQGTRLTVV.

The chain employs TRBV29-1 and TRBJ1-1; 8 bases align to TRBD1. The germline V gene encodes CDR1 SQVTM and CDR2 ANQGSEA. The CDR3 covers 13 residues. With V trimmed by 8 bases and J by 4 bases, 9 bases remained unmatched. Here the CDR3 reads CSSGRDRGTEAFF. Written as DNA, the CDR3 is TGCAGCTCCGGTCGCGACAGGGGCACTGAAGCTTTCTTT. Full variable domain (missing parts from reference TRBV29-1 and TRBJ1-1): SAVISQKPSRDICQRGTSLTIQCQVDSQVTMMFWYRQQPGQSLTLIATANQGSEATYESGFVIDKFPISRPNLTFSTLTVSNMSPEDSSIYLCSSGRDRGTEAFFGQGTRLTVV.

The chain joins TRBV29-1 to TRBJ2-7, with 10 nucleotides matching TRBD2. V lost 6 bases and J lost 1; bases outside the gene matches: 3. Germline lookup yields CDR1 SQVTM and CDR2 ANQGSEA. The CDR3 totals 13 residues. The CDR3 loop reads CSVQLAGSYEQYF. The CDR3 DNA follows: TGCAGCGTCCAACTAGCGGGATCCTACGAGCAGTACTTC.

The J gene is TRBJ2-1, the V gene TRBV15; 13 bases fit TRBD2. The CDR3 totals 19 residues. Germline V lookup: CDR1 LNHNV, CDR2 YYDKDF (reference sequence). The V gene end was trimmed by 3 bases and the J gene end by 5 bases; junction bases not matched to a gene: 13. CDR3 protein: CATSRPRTSGGTINNEQFF. The CDR3 DNA reads TGTGCCACCAGCAGGCCAAGGACTAGCGGGGGCACCATTAACAATGAGCAGTTCTTC. Full variable domain (outside the CDR3, taken from reference TRBV15 and TRBJ2-1): DAMVIQNPRYQVTQFGKPVTLSCSQTLNHNVMYWYQQKSSQAPKLLFHYYDKDFNNEADTPDNFQSRRPNTSFCFLDIRSPGLGDTAMYLCATSRPRTSGGTINNEQFFGPGTRLTVL.

The gene calls are TRBV7-9 and TRBJ1-1; D remains unclear. Germline V gives CDR1 SEHNR, CDR2 FQNEAQ (reference sequence). Trimming cost V 2 bases and J 7 bases, with 11 bases left between them. The CDR3 runs 13 residues. Written as DNA, the CDR3 is TGTGCCAGCAGCTTACATGAAGAGCTTGAAGCTTTCTTT. Its protein is CASSLHEELEAFF.

This sequence joins TRBV2 and TRBJ2-7, with TRBD2 matching 13 bases. CDR3 length equals 15 residues. J gave up 6 bases and V 2 bases, and 4 bases lay outside the gene matches. Germline V gene data show CDR1 as SNHLY and CDR2 as FYNNEI. This chain's CDR3 is CASSEMGLAGSEQYF. The CDR3 DNA sequence: TGTGCCAGCAGTGAAATGGGACTAGCGGGATCCGAGCAGTACTTC.

The chain recombines TRBV29-1 with TRBJ2-2; 10 bases map to TRBD2. Germline assignment: CDR1 SQVTM and CDR2 ANQGSEA. V lost 4 bases, J lost 3 bases, and 8 bases stayed unmatched. The CDR3 runs to 16 residues. The CDR3 sequence is CSVASGSFRDTGELFF. The CDR3 DNA follows: TGCAGCGTTGCTAGCGGGAGTTTTCGGGACACCGGGGAGCTGTTTTTT.

This chain joins TRBV11-2 and TRBJ2-3; 10 nucleotides align to TRBD2. The CDR3 is 17 residues long. V lost 0 bases, J lost 3 bases, and 6 bases stayed unmatched. Germline CDR1 is SGHAT and CDR2 is FQNNGV. CDR3 in DNA: TGTGCCAGCAGCTTAGATTACCCTAGCGGGAGTACAGATACGCAGTATTTT. This codes for CASSLDYPSGSTDTQYF.

The V and J genes are TRBV11-3 and TRBJ2-3, with 8 bases lining up with TRBD1. J gave up 2 bases and V 3 bases, and 4 bases lay outside the gene matches. The CDR3 has 15 residues. Germline CDR1 SGHNT, CDR2 YENEEA. The DNA for the CDR3 is TGTGCCAGCAGCTTCCGGGACAGGACCACAGATACGCAGTATTTT. Translating gives CASSFRDRTTDTQYF. Together with reference TRBV11-3 and TRBJ2-3, the CDR3 gives the full variable domain: EAGVVQSPRYKIIEKKQPVAFWCNPISGHNTLYWYLQNLGQGPELLIRYENEEAVDDSQLPKDRFSAERLKGVDSTLKIQPAELGDSAVYLCASSFRDRTTDTQYFGPGTRLTVL.

The V and J genes are TRBV9 and TRBJ2-1, with a tentative D call TRBD2 (6 bases). From germline, CDR1 is SGDLS and CDR2 YYNGEE. Trimming removed 4 bases from V and 2 bases from J, with 13 bases in between. This CDR3 region has 15 residues. The CDR3 nucleotides are TGTGCCAGCAGCTACGTAGCGGAAACCTACAATGAGCAGTTCTTC. Its protein product is CASSYVAETYNEQFF.

The CDR3 DNA follows: TGTGCCAGCAGCCACGACAGGGCCACCTACGAGCAGTACTTC. Translation gives CASSHDRATYEQYF. The genes are TRBV7-9 and TRBJ2-7; TRBD1 agrees at 7 bases. V shed 5 bases and J 2 bases; nucleotides not matched to a gene: 6. Germline V CDR1 and CDR2: SEHNR, FQNEAQ (reference sequence). The CDR3 extends over 14 amino acids.